The clone carrying this T cell receptor beta chain is termed medium-sized (0.01 to 0.1%). Its antigen is not known. TCRdb reanalysed the RACE reads using MiXCR and keeps one entry per CDR3 protein. This table has tens of thousands of distinct CDR3 sequences, 14% appearing once. As for time point: pre-sensitization, week 0. Documented treatment: therapeutic diphenylcyclopropenone sensitization with weekly scalp DPC. Sample donors consisted of patients with alopecia, aged 18 to 70 years, who were suitable for DPC. Extraction of total RNA was performed on unfractionated whole blood. This record comes from a study of human T cells and chemical hapten exposure. Study results and caveats: There was no change with DPC sensitization in TCRs above 1 in 1000 frequency.

The sequenced sample was whole blood, obtained in connection with sensitization to the hapten diphenylcyclopropenone (DPC). This receptor was obtained from a woman between 45 and 60 years old with alopecia areata. Some clones in this sample may be carry-over from other donors' samples.

CDR3 nucleotide sequence: TGCAGCGTTGAAGACGGCCAGGGCCCTTTGTCGGGCTACACCTTC. Translation gives CSVEDGQGPLSGYTF. V gene TRBV29-1 combines with J gene TRBJ1-2; tentatively, D is TRBD1 (5 bases). Germline V lookup: CDR1 SQVTM, CDR2 ANQGSEA. This CDR3 contains 15 residues. V lost 0 bases and J 8 bases, leaving 19 bases between the germline ends.